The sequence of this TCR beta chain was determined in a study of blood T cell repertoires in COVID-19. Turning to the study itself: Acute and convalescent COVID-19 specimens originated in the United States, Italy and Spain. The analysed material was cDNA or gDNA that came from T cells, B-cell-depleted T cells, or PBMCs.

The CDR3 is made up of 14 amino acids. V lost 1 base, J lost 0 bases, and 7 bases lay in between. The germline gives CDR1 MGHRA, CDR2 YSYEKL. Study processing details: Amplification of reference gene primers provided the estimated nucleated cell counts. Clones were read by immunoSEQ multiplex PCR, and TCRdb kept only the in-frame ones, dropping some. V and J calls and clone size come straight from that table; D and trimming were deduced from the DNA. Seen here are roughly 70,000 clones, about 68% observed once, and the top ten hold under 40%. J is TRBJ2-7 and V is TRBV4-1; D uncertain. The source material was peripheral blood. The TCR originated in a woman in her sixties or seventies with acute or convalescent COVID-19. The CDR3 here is CASSQAESSYEQYF. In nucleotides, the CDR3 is TGCGCCAGCAGCCAAGCGGAGAGCTCCTACGAGCAGTACTTC.